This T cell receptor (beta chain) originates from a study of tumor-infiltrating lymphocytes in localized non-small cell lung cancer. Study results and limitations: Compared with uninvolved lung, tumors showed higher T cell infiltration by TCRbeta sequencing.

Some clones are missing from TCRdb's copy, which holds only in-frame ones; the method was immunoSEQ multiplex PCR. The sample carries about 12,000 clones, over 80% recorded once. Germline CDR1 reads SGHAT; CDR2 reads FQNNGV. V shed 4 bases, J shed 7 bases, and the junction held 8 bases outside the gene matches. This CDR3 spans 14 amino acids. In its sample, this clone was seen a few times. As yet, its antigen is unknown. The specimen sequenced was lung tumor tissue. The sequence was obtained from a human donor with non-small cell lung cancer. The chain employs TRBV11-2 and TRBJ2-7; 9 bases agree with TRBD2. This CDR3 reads CASSWGTSSGEQYF. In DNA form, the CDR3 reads TGTGCCAGCAGCTGGGGGACTAGCAGCGGGGAGCAGTACTTC.